Presented here are 26 T cell receptor beta chains from one specimen sequenced in a study of CD8 T cells in ankylosing spondylitis. TCRdb used MiXCR to reprocess the 5' RACE reads, holding one entry per CDR3 protein. The sample includes approximately 90,000 distinct CDR3 sequences, roughly 8.3% of them seen just once. The specimen sequenced was blood, either unsorted or a sorted T cell fraction (not recorded which). The receptors originated from a male donor with ankylosing spondylitis or in good health (not recorded which).

The table lists this clonotype with many counts. The rearrangement uses TRBV5-6 and TRBJ2-7, with 7 bases matching TRBD1. V was pared by 4 bases and J by 0 bases, with 4 bases of the junction left unmatched. There are 14 residues in the CDR3. Per germline, CDR1 SGHDT and CDR2 YYEEEE. This chain's CDR3 is CASSVTGSSYEQYF. The CDR3 DNA sequence: TGTGCCAGCAGCGTGACAGGGAGCTCCTACGAGCAGTACTTC.

This clonotype was observed a handful of times. The chain joins TRBV18 to TRBJ1-3; D not resolved. The V gene lost 6 bases and the J gene lost 0 bases, with 12 bases spanning the gap. The CDR3 loop spans 15 amino acids. The germline V gene has CDR1 KGHSH and CDR2 LQKENI. This chain's CDR3 is CASSQEGSSGNTIYF. In DNA, the CDR3 is TGTGCCAGCTCCCAGGAAGGGTCCTCTGGAAACACCATATATTTT.

To note about this clonotype: It may be a read error: a sequence one base away is much more abundant. The chain links TRBV7-7 to TRBJ2-5; D is possibly TRBD1 or TRBD2 (7 bases each). Looked up from germline, CDR1 is SSHAT and CDR2 is FNYEAQ (reference sequence). This CDR3 has 14 residues. The CDR3 DNA reads TGTGCTAGCAGCCAGGGGGGGGGAATGGAGTCCCAGTACTTC. Its protein product is CASSQGGGMESQYF.

This clonotype was seen ten or more times. The chain employs TRBV20-1 and TRBJ2-4, with D possibly matching TRBD1 (5 bases). Looked up from germline, CDR1 is DFQATT and CDR2 is SNEGSKA (reference sequence). The CDR3 contains 14 residues. V lost 2 bases, J lost 3 bases, and 11 bases lay in between. The CDR3 is CSARLDSFKNIQYF. CDR3 sequence (DNA): TGCAGTGCTAGATTAGACAGCTTCAAAAACATTCAGTACTTC.

By proportion, this clonotype is medium-sized. CDR3 in DNA: TGTGCCAGCAGCGTAGACAGGTTGGAAGATACGCAGTATTTT. This sequence encodes CASSVDRLEDTQYF. The chain is built from TRBV9 and TRBJ2-3; a possible D gene is TRBD1 (5 bases). Germline V gives CDR1 SGDLS, CDR2 YYNGEE. Trimming removed 0 bases at V and 5 bases at J, with 10 bases between. CDR3 length equals 14 residues.

The CDR3 loop is CASTIGGWTSGNYEQYF. The CDR3 DNA is TGCGCCAGCACCATTGGGGGCTGGACTAGCGGGAACTACGAGCAGTACTTC. This chain links TRBV5-1 with TRBJ2-7; 12 nucleotides match TRBD2. Germline values: CDR1 SGHRS, CDR2 YFSETQ. The CDR3 is 17 amino acids. V dropped 6 bases and J dropped 3; count of bases not matched to a gene: 13.

There are many counts of this clonotype. The V call is TRBV4-1, the J call TRBJ1-1, with unresolved D. The CDR3 has 16 amino acids. The germline V gene encodes CDR1 MGHRA and CDR2 YSYEKL. Trimming took off 0 bases at V and 8 bases at J, with 19 bases between the two ends. The CDR3 DNA reads TGCGCCAGCAGCCAAGATGTCGGTGAACAGCGAAGAGAAGCTTTCTTT. It encodes CASSQDVGEQRREAFF.

Ten or more counts support this clonotype. The chain carries TRBV20-1 and TRBJ2-2, with D perhaps matching TRBD1 or TRBD2 (5 bases each). Per the germline V gene, CDR1 is DFQATT and CDR2 is SNEGSKA (reference sequence). V lost 0 bases to trimming and J lost 2 bases, with 13 bases between them. The CDR3 runs to 16 residues. The CDR3 coding sequence is TGCAGTGCTAGAGAGGTGGGACGGAAAAACACCGGGGAGCTGTTTTTT. As protein: CSAREVGRKNTGELFF.

This clonotype occurred many times. V and J are TRBV10-3 and TRBJ2-7; possibly TRBD2 for D (5 bases). Germline V gene data show CDR1 as ENHRY and CDR2 as SYGVKD. The CDR3 has 16 amino acids. V gave up 7 bases and J gave up 6 bases, with 25 bases separating them. CDR3: CAITPRPAQDGGEQYF. The DNA of the CDR3 is TGTGCCATCACCCCACGCCCGGCGCAGGACGGAGGCGAGCAGTACTTC.

This chain connects TRBV3-1 to TRBJ2-1, with D perhaps being TRBD1 or TRBD2 (5 bases each). Trimming cost V 10 bases and J 4 bases, with 26 bases left between them. The CDR3 length is 17 residues. Germline CDR1 is LGHDT and CDR2 is YNNKEL (reference sequence). This chain's CDR3 is CATCQEAVGAFYNEQFF. CDR3 nucleotide sequence: TGTGCCACCTGCCAGGAGGCCGTCGGGGCCTTTTACAATGAGCAGTTCTTC.

This clonotype was picked up many times. The chain employs TRBV7-9 and TRBJ1-6; no clear D. The CDR3 is made up of 12 amino acids. Germline CDR1 is SEHNR and CDR2 is FQNEAQ (reference sequence). Trimming cost V 5 bases and J 9 bases, with 8 bases left between them. CDR3 in amino acids: CASSPYGSPLHF. CDR3 bases: TGTGCCAGCAGCCCCTATGGTTCACCCCTCCACTTT.

This clonotype showed up many times. This chain joins TRBV10-3 and TRBJ1-2; possible D gene TRBD1, 5 bases. The CDR3 consists of 15 residues. V lost 3 bases, J lost 4 bases, and 15 bases lay in between. Germline CDR1 ENHRY, CDR2 SYGVKD. CDR3: CAISEPGLGGYGYTF. The CDR3 region has the DNA TGTGCCATCAGTGAACCGGGCCTTGGGGGCTATGGCTACACCTTC.

This clonotype was counted between two and nine times. The V and J genes are TRBV29-1 and TRBJ2-1; D remains unclear. Germline V gene data show CDR1 as SQVTM and CDR2 as ANQGSEA. Trimming pared 6 bases from V and 5 bases from J, leaving 8 bases between. The CDR3 is 11 amino acids. The chain's CDR3 is CSVTSDNEQFF. CDR3 nucleotide sequence: TGCAGCGTGACTTCTGACAATGAGCAGTTCTTC.

This clonotype was seen at least ten times. V is TRBV6-2 or TRBV6-3 and J is TRBJ2-7; D is undetermined. CDR1 is MNHEY, CDR2 SVGEGT, per germline. This CDR3 is 12 amino acids long. The V gene lost 5 bases and the J gene lost 0 bases, with 5 bases spanning the gap. For the CDR3, the DNA is TGTGCCAGCAGTCAGTACTCCTACGAGCAGTACTTC. Its protein product is CASSQYSYEQYF.

The chain recombines TRBV7-2 with TRBJ2-7; 7 bases line up with TRBD1. This CDR3 is built from 15 residues. Germline V lookup: CDR1 SGHTA, CDR2 FQGNSA. The V segment lost 3 bases and the J segment 2 bases; nucleotides outside the gene matches: 7. This chain's CDR3 is CASSFLLGQTYEQYF. In DNA form, the CDR3 reads TGTGCCAGCAGCTTTCTCTTGGGACAGACCTACGAGCAGTACTTC.

This clonotype was found many times. J is TRBJ1-1 and V is TRBV25-1, with D perhaps matching TRBD1 (5 bases). Germline CDR1 MGHDK, CDR2 SYGVNS. The V end lost 4 bases, the J end lost 9 bases, and 15 bases lay between the germline ends. The CDR3 length is 13 residues. DNA of the CDR3: TGTGCCAGCAGTGGGGGGACTTCACGGAAAGCTTTCTTT. It yields the protein CASSGGTSRKAFF.

This clonotype was observed a few times. The chain is built from TRBV29-1 and TRBJ2-2; 7 bases fit TRBD2. V was pared by 7 bases and J by 5 bases, with 7 bases of the junction left unmatched. The CDR3 covers 13 residues. The germline CDR1 and CDR2 sequences are SQVTM and ANQGSEA. The chain's CDR3 is CSARLAWTGELFF. For the CDR3, the DNA is TGCAGCGCCAGACTAGCATGGACCGGGGAGCTGTTTTTT.

This clonotype was counted at least ten times. V is TRBV4-3 and J is TRBJ1-2, with D perhaps TRBD1 (5 bases). Germline V lookup: CDR1 LGHNA, CDR2 YSLEER. The CDR3 is 14 residues long. V was shortened by 7 bases and J by 8 bases, with 20 bases between the two germline ends. CDR3 in DNA: TGCGCCAGCAAGCGGGCTCAAGGGACGGGAGGCTACACCTTC. Translated: CASKRAQGTGGYTF.

Many counts were recorded for this clonotype. The gene calls are TRBV5-8 and TRBJ1-5; D uncertain. Germline values: CDR1 SGHTS, CDR2 YDEGEE. This CDR3 region has 14 residues. V dropped 6 bases and J dropped 1 base, with 11 bases sitting between them. CDR3 nucleotide sequence: TGTGCCAGCACAGGAGGGCTGAGCAATCAGCCCCAGCATTTT. This encodes CASTGGLSNQPQHF.

This clonotype was observed many times. V gene TRBV3-1 combines with J gene TRBJ2-1, with 9 bases that match TRBD2. With 0 bases clipped from V and 8 bases from J, the junction kept 5 bases outside the gene matches. The CDR3 is made up of 15 amino acids. Germline values: CDR1 LGHDT, CDR2 YNNKEL (reference sequence). The CDR3 nucleotides are TGTGCCAGCAGCCAAGAGCGGGGGGGCGAAGATGAGCAGTTCTTC. This sequence encodes CASSQERGGEDEQFF.

This clonotype has at least ten counts. The gene calls are TRBV12-3 or TRBV12-4 and TRBJ2-7; D may be TRBD1 (6 bases). The CDR3 covers 13 residues. The germline V and J ends were trimmed by 3 bases and 2 bases, with 8 bases remaining between them. Here the CDR3 DNA reads TGTGCCAGCAGTTTCCGGACAGCCTACGAGCAGTACTTC. It yields the protein CASSFRTAYEQYF.

This chain uses TRBV4-3 with TRBJ2-7; 9 bases fit TRBD1. V shed 1 base, J shed 5 bases, and the junction held 12 bases outside the gene matches. CDR1 LGHNA and CDR2 YSLEER come from the germline V gene. The CDR3 is 17 amino acids. This CDR3 reads CASSQAIAGTGNHEQYF. In DNA, the CDR3 is TGCGCCAGCAGCCAAGCTATAGCCGGGACAGGGAACCACGAGCAGTACTTC.

This chain connects TRBV18 to TRBJ2-6, with D tentatively TRBD1 (6 bases). This CDR3 spans 18 amino acids. The germline CDR1 and CDR2 sequences are KGHSH and LQKENI. The ends were cut back, 4 bases at V and 0 bases at J, with 16 bases in the middle. CDR3 protein: CASSLQTGRSSGANVLTF. CDR3 bases: TGTGCCAGCTCACTACAGACAGGTCGTAGCTCTGGGGCCAACGTCCTGACTTTC.

This clonotype showed up many times. This chain links TRBV29-1 with TRBJ2-5; no firm D call. CDR1 is SQVTM, CDR2 ANQGSEA, per germline. The CDR3 has 11 amino acids. V shed 8 bases and J shed 7 bases, with 14 bases lying between them. DNA for the CDR3: TGCAGCTCAAACACTTTAGGGACCCAGTACTTC. Its translation is CSSNTLGTQYF.

This clonotype has only a few counts. The V and J genes are TRBV6-5 and TRBJ2-3; D perhaps matches TRBD2 (6 bases). Trimming pared 5 bases from V and 0 bases from J, leaving 12 bases between. Looked up from germline, CDR1 is MNHEY and CDR2 is SVGAGI. The CDR3 consists of 15 residues. Written as DNA, the CDR3 is TGTGCCAGCAGTGGGGGACTGGGGAGCACAGATACGCAGTATTTT. Translation: CASSGGLGSTDTQYF.

Many counts were recorded for this clonotype. The V and J genes are TRBV2 and TRBJ1-1; 7 bases map to TRBD1. The trim removed 2 bases at V and 3 bases at J, leaving 3 bases unmatched. Per the germline V gene, CDR1 is SNHLY and CDR2 is FYNNEI. The CDR3 covers 14 residues. In DNA form, the CDR3 reads TGTGCCAGCAGTGAAATAGGGGGCCACACTGAAGCTTTCTTT. This translates into CASSEIGGHTEAFF.